By share, the clone carrying this T cell receptor (beta chain) ranks as medium-sized. Other nucleotide sequences from this sample produce the same CDR3. Nobody among the patients had been given any treatment before thyroid surgery. This sample was included in a study of metastatic and nonmetastatic thyroid tumors. Study-wide context: Comparison of repertoires was carried out across blood and tumor or nodule tissue from malignant and benign thyroid patients.

This CDR3 region has 15 residues. Trimming left V 1 base short and J 2 bases short, with 9 bases between. The germline V gene has CDR1 LGHDT and CDR2 YNNKEL (reference sequence). From the PCR reads, TCRdb re-called clones with MiXCR. The data show more than 10,000 clones, 30% to 40% seen once. V is TRBV3-1 and J is TRBJ1-5; D may be TRBD1 (5 bases). Specimen: tumor tissue. The TCR originated in a male donor with papillary thyroid cancer or a benign thyroid nodule (not recorded which). Some clones in this sample may be carry-over from other donors' samples. The DNA for the CDR3 is TGTGCCAGCAGCCAAGGGCAGGGTGGCAATCAGCCCCAGCATTTT. As protein: CASSQGQGGNQPQHF.